This T cell receptor beta chain was captured in a study of CD8 T cells in ankylosing spondylitis. Broader study findings: With a CD8+ phenotype, disease-linked clones were relatively rare in peripheral blood. Researchers reportedly found disease-linked clones significantly enriched in matched ankylosing spondylitis synovial fluid. Blood from ankylosing spondylitis patients appeared to carry a characteristic eight-variant TCR beta motif. Reactive arthritis synovial fluid and blood were previously reported to contain some motif variants.

A note on this clonotype: No antigen is known for it.

In making TCR beta libraries, quantitative 5'-RACE with molecular barcodes was used. A single record per CDR3 protein comes from TCRdb applying MiXCR to the 5' RACE reads. This table has more than 650,000 distinct CDR3 sequences, about an eighth appearing once. The sample consisted of blood, either unsorted or a sorted T cell fraction (not recorded which). The clonotype was recovered from a male donor with ankylosing spondylitis.

The CDR3, as DNA: TGTGCCAGCAGTCCCCCCCGGGGTTTCGCTGAAGCTTTCTTT. It yields the protein CASSPPRGFAEAFF. This chain links TRBV6-2 or TRBV6-3 with TRBJ1-1; D gene uncertain. CDR1 is MNHEY, CDR2 SVGEGT, per germline. This CDR3 spans 14 amino acids. Trimming left V 5 bases short and J 6 bases short, with 16 bases between.